This entry features one T cell receptor (beta chain) sequence. Its antigen is not yet known. Base qualities were left out, and no much larger clone turns up one base away. TCRbeta CDR3 regions were amplified from genomic DNA by means of the immunoSEQ Assay, a bias-controlled multiplex PCR. From the authors' description of their analysis: Nucleated cell counts per sample were estimated from amplification of reference gene primers within the assay. To quantify the absolute abundance of each unique TCRbeta CDR3 rearrangement, sequence reads were collapsed and filtered. For each sample, productive Simpson clonality was calculated as the square root of Simpson's diversity index across productive rearrangements. TCRdb took this table from immuneACCESS and kept in-frame rearrangements with V and J called. Such tables lack part of the clones; where checked against another copy, unresolved V genes explain under half of the gap, and the rest is unexplained. V, J and clone size were drawn from that table, and D and trimming were deduced from the DNA. The sample table holds some 170,000 clones, of which over 90% were seen once. 1.5% to 2.5% of the sample comes from the top ten.

This record belongs to a study of blood T cell repertoires in COVID-19 (dated by TCRdb to the early 2020s). Turning to the overall study: Samples from collaborators originated in the United States, Italy and Spain and spanned both the acute and convalescent phases of COVID-19. The material from the prospective study consisted of cDNA or gDNA derived from T cells, B-cell-depleted T cells, or PBMCs. The dataset comprised deeply sampled blood TCRbeta repertoires from subjects exposed to, actively infected with, or recovered from COVID-19. The repertoires were released in a freely available public database meant as a resource for research on the immune response to SARS-CoV-2. The samples were drawn from the first 160 participants of the ongoing ImmuneRACE study and from 1,200 or so subjects provided by 6 global collaborators. Nearly every sample came with metadata listing a de-identified subject ID, COVID-19 status, age in years and sex. HLA class I and class II types, where available, came from metadata supplied by the sample provider rather than from assay-based typing.

One collaborating source in Seattle enrolled patients while the patients were actively infected and followed the patients over time throughout the course of disease. Whole blood was collected in K2EDTA tubes by collaborating institutions according to the institutions' own protocols. For TCRbeta analysis, collaborators shipped samples in one of three forms: frozen whole blood, isolated PBMCs, or DNA extracted from either of those sample types. CDR1 and CDR2 are read off the germline V gene (reference sequence) as LGHDT and YNNKEL. The cysteine opens and the phenylalanine closes a CDR3 of 16 amino acids. Only the CDR3 DNA is retained, 48 bases long and in frame from the first base. Trimming removed 4 bases from V and 0 bases from J; the gene matches leave 6 bases unexplained. The paper as a whole reports these results and caveats: Clinical and demographic metadata were provided uncurated, with the amount varying by source and participant.

Specimen: peripheral blood. This TCR was sampled from an older woman with COVID-19, enrolled during active disease. The V and J segments used are TRBV3-1 (or the pseudogene TRBV3-2) and TRBJ1-1, and 9 bases in between align with TRBD1. CDR3 reads: CASSPWTGDLNTEAFF. The DNA sequence reads TGTGCCAGCAGCCCTTGGACAGGGGACCTGAACACTGAAGCTTTCTTT.